This note documents a single T cell receptor beta chain sequence. What it binds is unknown. Autoimmune disease history or systemic immunosuppression led to patient exclusion. Researchers took blood at baseline, on cycle 4 day 1, and on cycle 7 day 1. These data come from a study of OX40 agonist ivuxolimab in advanced cancers. For the study at large: The drug used for patients, ivuxolimab, was an agonistic anti-OX40 (CD134) antibody.

General study results and limits: At 0.1 to 3.0 mg/kg, clonal expansion of CD4+ and CD8+ blood T cells had occurred by week 6.

This table comes from immunoSEQ multiplex PCR, and its TCRdb copy is limited to in-frame clones, with some not included. The sample carries some 11,000 clones, 65% to 85% recorded once. The CDR3 runs to 14 residues. The V gene end was trimmed by 4 bases and the J gene end by 2 bases; junction bases not matched to a gene: 2. Germline V gene lookup returns CDR1 SGHRS and CDR2 YFSETQ. This specimen was CD4+ or CD8+ T cells sorted from blood, taken in a trial of the OX40 agonist ivuxolimab. This receptor was obtained from an adult with an advanced solid tumor such as melanoma, head and neck, liver or kidney cancer. The chain links TRBV5-1 to TRBJ2-7; 11 nucleotides align to TRBD2. The CDR3 is CASSLSGGAYEQYF. DNA of the CDR3: TGCGCCAGCAGCCTTAGCGGGGGGGCCTACGAGCAGTACTTC.